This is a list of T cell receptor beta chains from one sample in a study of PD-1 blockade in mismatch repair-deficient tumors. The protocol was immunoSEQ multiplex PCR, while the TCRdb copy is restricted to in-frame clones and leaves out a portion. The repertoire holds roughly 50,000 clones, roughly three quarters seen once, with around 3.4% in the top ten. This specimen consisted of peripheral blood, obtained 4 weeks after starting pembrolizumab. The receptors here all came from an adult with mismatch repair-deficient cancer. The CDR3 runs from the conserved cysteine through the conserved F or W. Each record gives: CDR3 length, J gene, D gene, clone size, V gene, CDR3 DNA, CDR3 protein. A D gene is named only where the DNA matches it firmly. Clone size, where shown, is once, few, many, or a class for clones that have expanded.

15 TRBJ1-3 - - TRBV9 TGTGCCAGCAGCGTAGCGGCGAGCTCTGGAAACACCATATATTTT CASSVAASSGNTIYF
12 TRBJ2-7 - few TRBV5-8 TGTGCCAGCAGCTCCCTCATGAGGGAGGAGTACTTC CASSSLMREEYF
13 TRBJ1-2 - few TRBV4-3 TGCGCCAGCAGCCAAGATCTGGGATATGGCTACACCTTC CASSQDLGYGYTF
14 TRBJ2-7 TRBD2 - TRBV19 TGTGCCAGTAGTGTCCGGACTAGCCGCCACGAGCAGTACTTC CASSVRTSRHEQYF
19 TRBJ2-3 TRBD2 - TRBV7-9 TGTGCCAGCAGCCAACCCTTAGCAGGGACTAGCGGGAGGACAGATACGCAGTATTTT CASSQPLAGTSGRTDTQYF
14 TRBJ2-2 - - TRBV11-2 TGTGCCAGCAGCTTAGATCGGGGGACCGGGGAGCTGTTTTTT CASSLDRGTGELFF
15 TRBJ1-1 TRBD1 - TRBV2 TGTGCCAGCAGTGAGAGGGGGCCACCGAACACTGAAGCTTTCTTT CASSERGPPNTEAFF
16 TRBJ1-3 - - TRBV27 TGTGCCAGCAGTTTAGGAGGGGCCGGCTCTGGAAACACCATATATTTT CASSLGGAGSGNTIYF
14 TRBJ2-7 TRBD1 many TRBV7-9 TGTGCCAGCAGCTCCGCCGACAGGGGCTACGAGCAGTACTTC CASSSADRGYEQYF
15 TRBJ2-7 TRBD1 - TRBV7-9 TGTGCCAGCAGCTTCCGGACAGGGGTCACCTACGAGCAGTACTTC CASSFRTGVTYEQYF
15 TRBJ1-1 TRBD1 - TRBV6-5 TGTGCCAGCAGTTATTCAGACAGGGGTAACACTGAAGCTTTCTTT CASSYSDRGNTEAFF
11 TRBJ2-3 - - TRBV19 TGTGCCAGTAGTATCGGGGATACGCAGTATTTT CASSIGDTQYF
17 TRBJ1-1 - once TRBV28 TGTGCCAGCAGTCTAATGCTGGACATAGCCCAGGTTGCTGAAGCTTTCTTT CASSLMLDIAQVAEAFF
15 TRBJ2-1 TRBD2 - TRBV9 TGTGCCAGCAGCCTCCGTGGGACTAGAGGCAATGAGCAGTTCTTC CASSLRGTRGNEQFF
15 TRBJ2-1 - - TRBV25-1 TGTGCCAGCAGTCATAGGGACGGGTCCTACAATGAGCAGTTCTTC CASSHRDGSYNEQFF
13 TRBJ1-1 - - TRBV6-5 TGTGCCAGCAGACAAGGACAGATCACTGAAGCTTTCTTT CASRQGQITEAFF
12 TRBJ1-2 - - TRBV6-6 TGTGCCAGCAGTCCCGAGACCTATGGCTACACCTTC CASSPETYGYTF
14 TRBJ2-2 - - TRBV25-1 TGTGCCAGCAGTGACGTCGGTTTGACCGGGGAGCTGTTTTTT CASSDVGLTGELFF
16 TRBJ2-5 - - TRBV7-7 TGTGCTAGCAGCGCCGGAGTAGCGGTGTACCAAGAGACCCAGTACTTC CASSAGVAVYQETQYF
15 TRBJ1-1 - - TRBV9 TGTGCCAGCAGCGTAGTAGAGGGGCGCTTGGCTGAAGCTTTCTTT CASSVVEGRLAEAFF
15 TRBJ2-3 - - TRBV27 TGTGCCAGCAGTTTCGGTTGGGCCCGCACAGATACGCAGTATTTT CASSFGWARTDTQYF
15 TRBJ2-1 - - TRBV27 TGTGCCAGCAGTTTTAAGGGCTACTCCTACAATGAGCAGTTCTTC CASSFKGYSYNEQFF
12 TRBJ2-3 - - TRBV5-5 TGTGCCAGCAGCTTAGGCGAGCGGCTGCAGTATTTT CASSLGERLQYF
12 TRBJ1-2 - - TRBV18 TGTGCCAGCTCATTCGACATAAATGGCTACACCTTC CASSFDINGYTF
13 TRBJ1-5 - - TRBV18 TGTGCCAGCTCACCACAGGGTTATCAGCCCCAGCATTTT CASSPQGYQPQHF
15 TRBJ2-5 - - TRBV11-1 TGTGCCAGCAGCCCAGGGTTGCCTGGTTGGGAGACCCAGTACTTC CASSPGLPGWETQYF
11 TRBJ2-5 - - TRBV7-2 TGTGCCAGCAGCCCCGTTGAGACCCAGTACTTC CASSPVETQYF
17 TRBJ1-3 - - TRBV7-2 TGTGCCAGCAGCTTTTTAGGCGGCCTAAGCTCTGGAAACACCATATATTTT CASSFLGGLSSGNTIYF
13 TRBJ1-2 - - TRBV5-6 TGTGCCAGCAGCTTCTGGTCAGGACATGGCTACACCTTC CASSFWSGHGYTF
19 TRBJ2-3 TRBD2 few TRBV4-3 TGCGCCAGCAGCCAAGATTATAGCGGGGCGGGAGGCAACACAGATACGCAGTATTTT CASSQDYSGAGGNTDTQYF
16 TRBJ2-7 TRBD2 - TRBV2 TGTGCCAGCAAAGACATCGGTAGCGGGAGCTCCTACGAGCAGTACTTC CASKDIGSGSSYEQYF
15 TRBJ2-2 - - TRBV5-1 TGCGCCAGCAGCTTGGGGCCCCAATTCAGCGGGGAGCTGTTTTTT CASSLGPQFSGELFF
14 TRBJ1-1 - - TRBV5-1 TGCGCCAGCAGCTTGAGTCTCATGAACACTGAAGCTTTCTTT CASSLSLMNTEAFF
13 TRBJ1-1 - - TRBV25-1 TGTGCCAGCAGTGGCCGGGGTGGGACTGAAGCTTTCTTT CASSGRGGTEAFF
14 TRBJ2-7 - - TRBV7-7 TGTGCTAGCAGCCCTCAGATTGGGTCCTACGAGCAGTACTTC CASSPQIGSYEQYF
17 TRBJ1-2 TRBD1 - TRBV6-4 TGTGCCAGCAGTGACTGGAACCGGGACAGGGTTCCGGGTGGCTACACCTTC CASSDWNRDRVPGGYTF
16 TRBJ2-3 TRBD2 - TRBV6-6 TGTGCCAGCAGTCCCCGACTAGCGGGAGTCGATGATACGCAGTATTTT CASSPRLAGVDDTQYF
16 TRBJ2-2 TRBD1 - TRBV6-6 TGTGCCAGCAGTTCCAAAGACAGGGGTCGGACCGGGGAGCTGTTTTTT CASSSKDRGRTGELFF
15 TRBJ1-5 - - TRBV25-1 TGTGCCAGCAGTGGGGGGGGGTCGGGCAATCAGCCCCAGCATTTT CASSGGGSGNQPQHF
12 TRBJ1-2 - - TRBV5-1 TGCGCCAGCAGCTCGGGGGGTGCAGGCTACACCTTC CASSSGGAGYTF